This paragraph covers one T cell receptor (beta chain) sequence. This record comes from a study of shared clonotypes between healthy human individuals. Libraries were prepared by immunoSEQ multiplex PCR; TCRdb keeps only in-frame clonotypes and omits some of them. The sample yields around 610,000 clones, about 96% seen once. Cells designated naive CD8 were CD45RO-negative and were positively selected for CCR7, with terminally differentiated effector memory CD45RA+ cells excluded. The sample comprised naive CD8+ T cells sorted from blood. The sequence was collected from a woman aged 30 to 39 in good health.

CDR3 protein: CASSPGGPGYEQYF. CDR3 bases: TGTGCCAGCAGCCCAGGGGGGCCCGGGTACGAGCAGTACTTC. The J gene is TRBJ2-7, the V gene TRBV6-5; weak D call: TRBD1 (7 bases). CDR1 and CDR2 from the germline V gene are MNHEY and SVGAGI. CDR3 length: 14 residues. Between the trimmed V and J ends, which lost 6 bases and 4 bases, there was a span of 16 bases.